The rows below give T cell receptor beta chains drawn from one sample of a study of T cells in Graves' hyperthyroidism and ophthalmopathy. Using its own MiXCR run on the multiplex PCR reads, TCRdb lists one record per CDR3 protein. Among about 740,000 distinct CDR3 sequences listed, 14% were seen once. The sequencing input was blood. These receptors were collected from a woman aged 18-30 years with Graves' hyperthyroidism. Each CDR3 is given with its conserved first and last residue. A D gene is named only where the DNA matches it firmly. The size of a clone is reported for some rows only, either as once, few or many, or as a class for expanded clones.

j_gene: TRBJ2-5; d_gene: TRBD1; abundance: many; v_gene: TRBV28; CDR3nt: TGTGCCAGCAGTATAATGCACAGGGGACGGTACTTC; CDR3aa: CASSIMHRGRYF
j_gene: TRBJ2-1; d_gene: -; abundance: -; v_gene: TRBV24-1; CDR3nt: TGTGCCACCAGTAGCGGCCTCTCCTACAATGAGCAGTTCTTC; CDR3aa: CATSSGLSYNEQFF
j_gene: TRBJ2-7; d_gene: TRBD1; abundance: many; v_gene: TRBV7-9; CDR3nt: TGTGCCAGCAGCCGTACAGGGGGCGGAATTTCCTACGAGCAGTACTTC; CDR3aa: CASSRTGGGISYEQYF
j_gene: TRBJ2-2; d_gene: TRBD2; abundance: -; v_gene: TRBV19; CDR3nt: TGTGCCACCTCAGGACTAGCAGGCGGGGAGCTGTTTTTT; CDR3aa: CATSGLAGGELFF
j_gene: TRBJ2-2; d_gene: TRBD1; abundance: few; v_gene: TRBV27; CDR3nt: TGTGCCAGCAGTCCCCTCGAATGGGACAGCCTAGGCCGCACCGGGGAGCTGTTTTTT; CDR3aa: CASSPLEWDSLGRTGELFF
j_gene: TRBJ2-7; d_gene: -; abundance: many; v_gene: TRBV4-1; CDR3nt: TGCGCCAGCAGCCAGCTAGCGTGGGATAGCTCCTACGAGCAGTACTTC; CDR3aa: CASSQLAWDSSYEQYF
j_gene: TRBJ1-2; d_gene: -; abundance: -; v_gene: TRBV6-1; CDR3nt: TGTGCCAGCACAGGGCGGGAAGGGGTAGGCTACACCTTC; CDR3aa: CASTGREGVGYTF
j_gene: TRBJ1-1; d_gene: -; abundance: many; v_gene: TRBV15; CDR3nt: TGTGCCACCAGCAGAGAGGTCCAGGGTTGGGTTGGGGCTTTCTTT; CDR3aa: CATSREVQGWVGAFF
j_gene: TRBJ2-1; d_gene: -; abundance: few; v_gene: TRBV7-9; CDR3nt: TGTGCCATTATCTGGAGCCGAGATGAGCAGTTCTTC; CDR3aa: CAIIWSRDEQFF
j_gene: TRBJ1-5; d_gene: -; abundance: many; v_gene: TRBV6-1; CDR3nt: TGTGCCAGCGGTACATACGAAACGTCCCACAATCAGCCCCAGCATTTT; CDR3aa: CASGTYETSHNQPQHF
j_gene: TRBJ2-1; d_gene: -; abundance: many; v_gene: TRBV28; CDR3nt: TGTGCCAGCAACCTCTACAATGAGCAGTTCTTC; CDR3aa: CASNLYNEQFF
j_gene: TRBJ2-5; d_gene: TRBD1; abundance: few; v_gene: TRBV3-1; CDR3nt: TGTGCCAGCAGCCATCTTGGACAGGTGGAGACCCAGTACTTC; CDR3aa: CASSHLGQVETQYF
j_gene: TRBJ2-2; d_gene: TRBD1; abundance: few; v_gene: TRBV7-6; CDR3nt: TGTGCCAGCAGCTTAGCGGGACAGGGATTAAGAGGCACCGGGGAGCTGTTTTTT; CDR3aa: CASSLAGQGLRGTGELFF
j_gene: TRBJ2-6; d_gene: -; abundance: many; v_gene: TRBV28; CDR3nt: TGTGCCAGCAGTTTATTCCCCTCAGGGTACCCCTCTGGGGCCAACGTCCTGACTTTC; CDR3aa: CASSLFPSGYPSGANVLTF
j_gene: TRBJ2-1; d_gene: TRBD2; abundance: -; v_gene: TRBV6-2/TRBV6-3; CDR3nt: TGTGCCAGCAGTTACTCGAGGGACCCCGGGACTAAAAGGAGCTCCTACAATGAGCAGTTCTTC; CDR3aa: CASSYSRDPGTKRSSYNEQFF
j_gene: TRBJ2-1; d_gene: TRBD2; abundance: many; v_gene: TRBV18; CDR3nt: TGTGCCAGCTCACCGGCCGCGGGAGCTGGTGAGCAGTTCTTC; CDR3aa: CASSPAAGAGEQFF
j_gene: TRBJ2-7; d_gene: -; abundance: few; v_gene: TRBV6-2/TRBV6-3; CDR3nt: TGTGCCAGCAGTTACTATACAGCCTCCTCCTACGAGCAGTACTTC; CDR3aa: CASSYYTASSYEQYF
j_gene: TRBJ2-1; d_gene: -; abundance: few; v_gene: TRBV29-1; CDR3nt: TGCAGCACCCGGGGCCACAATGAGCAGTTCTTC; CDR3aa: CSTRGHNEQFF
j_gene: TRBJ2-1; d_gene: TRBD2; abundance: -; v_gene: TRBV5-8; CDR3nt: TGTGCCAGCAGCTTGCCTAGCGGGATCTACAATGAGCAGTTCTTC; CDR3aa: CASSLPSGIYNEQFF
j_gene: TRBJ2-7; d_gene: -; abundance: many; v_gene: TRBV18; CDR3nt: TGTGCCAGCTCACCGCCCCGAGGGGGACCCTACGAGCAGTACTTC; CDR3aa: CASSPPRGGPYEQYF
j_gene: TRBJ2-6; d_gene: -; abundance: -; v_gene: TRBV18; CDR3nt: TGTGCCAGCTCGCCGGATACTGGGGCCAACGTCCTGACTTTC; CDR3aa: CASSPDTGANVLTF
j_gene: TRBJ2-1; d_gene: TRBD1; abundance: many; v_gene: TRBV12-3/TRBV12-4; CDR3nt: TGTGCCAGCAGTAAATCGGACAGGGGCCATGAGCAGTTCTTC; CDR3aa: CASSKSDRGHEQFF
j_gene: TRBJ1-2; d_gene: -; abundance: many; v_gene: TRBV2; CDR3nt: TGTGCCAGCAGTGACGTGGGGCGGGTATATGGCTACACCTTC; CDR3aa: CASSDVGRVYGYTF